This T cell receptor beta chain emerged from a study of blood T cell repertoires in COVID-19. The overall study: Sites in the United States, Italy and Spain provided acute and convalescent COVID-19 samples. Sources were T cells, B-cell-depleted T cells, or PBMCs; the material itself was cDNA or gDNA.

Methods used by the authors: Estimation of nucleated cell counts was performed using reference gene primer amplification. Clones were read by immunoSEQ multiplex PCR, and TCRdb kept only the in-frame ones, dropping some. V and J calls and clone size are those listed in that table; D and trimming were worked out from the DNA. The data show about 72,000 clones, around 86% seen once. The clonotype originates from a man aged 25 to 40 with acute or convalescent COVID-19. Material: peripheral blood.

DNA for the CDR3: TGTGCCAGCAGCTTTCCCTCGGGGGAGACCCAGTACTTC. This gives the protein CASSFPSGETQYF. The chain has TRBV7-9 and TRBJ2-5; perhaps TRBD2 as D (5 bases). The CDR3 is 13 amino acids. Trimming left V 3 bases short and J 5 bases short, with 10 bases between. CDR1 is SEHNR, CDR2 FQNEAQ, per germline (reference sequence).